The 32 T cell receptor beta chains reported below all come from one sample, sequenced in a study of T cell responses to AZD1222 COVID-19 vaccine. The assay was immunoSEQ multiplex PCR, and TCRdb's table has in-frame clones only and misses some. The repertoire consists of some 130,000 clones, with approximately 92% occurring once and the leading ten covering 6% to 7.5%. Sequenced here: peripheral blood, sampled 28 days after the second AZD1222 dose. The receptors here all came from an adult who received the AZD1222 COVID-19 vaccine.

The chain employs TRBV27 and TRBJ1-6; 11 bases map to TRBD1. With 4 bases clipped from V and 6 bases from J, the junction kept 5 bases outside the gene matches. This CDR3 contains 16 residues. Germline assignment: CDR1 MNHEY and CDR2 SMNVEV (reference sequence). For the CDR3, the DNA is TGTGCCAGCAGTTCCGGGACAGGGGGTTTTAATTCACCCCTCCACTTT. This sequence encodes CASSSGTGGFNSPLHF.

The chain employs TRBV12-3 or TRBV12-4 and TRBJ1-2, with D perhaps matching TRBD1 (6 bases). Trimming stripped 7 bases from V and 7 bases from J, with 16 bases between. The CDR3 loop spans 13 amino acids. The CDR3 loop is CASTPPGASGYTF. The CDR3 DNA reads as TGTGCCAGCACCCCTCCGGGGGCATCTGGCTACACCTTC.

The table lists this clone with a count of one. The V call is TRBV15, the J call TRBJ1-2, with D possibly matching TRBD1 (6 bases). Germline V gene sequence: CDR1 LNHNV, CDR2 YYDKDF (reference sequence). V lost 0 bases and J 3 bases, leaving 8 bases between the germline ends. CDR3 size: 14 residues. For the CDR3, the DNA is TGTGCCACCAGCAGAGATCAGGGGCACTATGGCTACACCTTC. It yields the protein CATSRDQGHYGYTF.

The CDR3 here is CASGWVNYGYTF. DNA of the CDR3: TGTGCCAGCGGGTGGGTTAACTATGGCTACACCTTC. J is TRBJ1-2 and V is TRBV12-3 or TRBV12-4; D is unresolved. With 8 bases removed from V and 1 base from J, the gap between germline ends came to 8 bases. The CDR3 contains 12 residues.

The sample holds a few counts of this clone. The chain is built from TRBV7-9 and TRBJ2-5; the D is unclear. The V gene lost 3 bases and the J gene lost 5 bases, with 13 bases spanning the gap. CDR3 length: 14 residues. Germline CDR1 SEHNR, CDR2 FQNEAQ (reference sequence). CDR3 DNA: TGTGCCAGCAGCTTTAATTTACGTTGGGAGACCCAGTACTTC. It encodes CASSFNLRWETQYF. Supplemented by reference TRBV7-9 and TRBJ2-5, the full variable domain reads DTGVSQNPRHKITKRGQNVTFRCDPISEHNRLYWYRQTLGQGPEFLTYFQNEAQLEKSRLLSDRFSAERPKGSFSTLEIQRTEQGDSAMYLCASSFNLRWETQYFGPGTRLLVL.

The chain uses TRBV2 and TRBJ1-1, with D possibly matching TRBD1 (6 bases). The V gene's germline CDR1 is SNHLY and CDR2 FYNNEI. Trimming stripped 6 bases from V and 3 bases from J, with 11 bases between. The CDR3 has 13 amino acids. For the CDR3, the DNA is TGTGCCAGCAGACAGGGTCGGGACACTGAAGCTTTCTTT. This gives the protein CASRQGRDTEAFF.

This sequence joins TRBV9 and TRBJ2-7; D is undetermined. There are 14 residues in the CDR3. Germline CDR1 is SGDLS and CDR2 is YYNGEE. V lost 3 bases, J lost 1 base, and 11 bases lay in between. The CDR3 bases are TGTGCCAGCAGCGCGTTTTTCTCATCCTACGAGCAGTACTTC. Amino acids: CASSAFFSSYEQYF.

The count of this clone is one. J is TRBJ2-2 and V is TRBV27, with TRBD2 matching over 7 bases. This CDR3 contains 15 residues. The V and J ends lost 6 bases and 2 bases, in that order; junction bases with no gene match: 6. Germline V gives CDR1 MNHEY, CDR2 SMNVEV (reference sequence). The CDR3 DNA reads TGTGCCAGCAGCCAAGGGAGGGGTAACACCGGGGAGCTGTTTTTT. This sequence encodes CASSQGRGNTGELFF.

The chain joins TRBV28 to TRBJ2-7, with D hard to call. The CDR3 extends over 13 amino acids. The V gene's germline CDR1 is MDHEN and CDR2 SYDVKM. V was cut by 4 bases and J by 2 bases, with 9 bases left in between. CDR3 sequence (DNA): TGTGCCAGCAGTTCGCAGGAGACCTACGAGCAGTACTTC. Translated: CASSSQETYEQYF.

This chain connects TRBV4-3 to TRBJ1-6; D not resolved. The V and J ends lost 4 bases and 5 bases respectively, with 15 bases between them. The CDR3 runs to 16 residues. Germline lookup yields CDR1 LGHNA and CDR2 YSLEER. CDR3 region: CASSRARTVDNSPLHF. The CDR3, as DNA: TGCGCCAGCAGCCGAGCCAGGACGGTAGATAATTCACCCCTCCACTTT.

This clone was recorded only once. J is TRBJ2-5 and V is TRBV13; D is uncertain. Deletions cut 0 bases from V and 7 bases from J, with 6 bases between. Germline-derived CDR1 and CDR2 are PRHDT and FYEKMQ (reference sequence). CDR3 size: 12 residues. Here the CDR3 reads CASSLGYRTQYF. CDR3 DNA sequence: TGTGCCAGCAGCTTAGGCTACAGGACCCAGTACTTC.

The chain recombines TRBV6-5 with TRBJ2-7; D assignment may be TRBD1 or TRBD2 (5 bases each). CDR1 is MNHEY, CDR2 SVGAGI, per germline. Trimming pared 3 bases from V and 3 bases from J, leaving 12 bases between. This CDR3 is 14 amino acids long. The CDR3 protein is CASSYNVGGYEQYF. CDR3 in DNA: TGTGCCAGCAGTTATAACGTTGGGGGCTACGAGCAGTACTTC.

The CDR3 sequence: CAWSVPDIHNSPLHF. In DNA form, the CDR3 reads TGTGCCTGGAGTGTTCCGGATATACATAATTCACCCCTCCACTTT. The chain recombines TRBV30 with TRBJ1-6; D not resolved. The CDR3 covers 15 residues. The germline V and J ends were trimmed by 0 bases and 5 bases, with 11 bases remaining between them. Germline CDR1 GTSNPN, CDR2 SVGIG (reference sequence).

This chain joins TRBV28 and TRBJ1-2; D unclear. Trimming left V 1 base short and J 0 bases short, with 9 bases between. CDR3 length equals 15 residues. Germline CDR1 reads MDHEN; CDR2 reads SYDVKM. CDR3 sequence: CASSLLGYSNYGYTF. DNA for the CDR3: TGTGCCAGCAGTTTATTGGGCTATTCTAACTATGGCTACACCTTC.

The chain links TRBV11-2 to TRBJ1-1; 8 nucleotides agree with TRBD1. CDR3 length equals 13 residues. Germline V gene sequence: CDR1 SGHAT, CDR2 FQNNGV. V dropped 5 bases and J dropped 7; count of bases not matched to a gene: 6. CDR3 sequence: CASSPGQGGEAFF. CDR3 coding DNA: TGTGCCAGCAGCCCCGGACAGGGAGGTGAAGCTTTCTTT.

The chain carries TRBV20-1 and TRBJ1-6; no clear D gene. Germline-derived CDR1 and CDR2 are DFQATT and SNEGSKA (reference sequence). Trimming removed 3 bases at V and 9 bases at J, with 21 bases between. The CDR3 contains 16 residues. CDR3 sequence: CSASNAAGTTSSPLHF. Here the CDR3 DNA reads TGCAGTGCTAGTAATGCGGCAGGTACCACCAGTTCACCCCTCCACTTT.

The rearrangement uses TRBV7-9 and TRBJ2-1, with D hard to call. The CDR3 consists of 12 residues. V dropped 1 base and J dropped 5 bases, with 3 bases sitting between them. CDR1 is SEHNR, CDR2 FQNEAQ, per germline (reference sequence). DNA of the CDR3: TGTGCCAGCAGCTTAGTAGACAATGAGCAGTTCTTC. Protein sequence: CASSLVDNEQFF.

This clone was counted once. The chain has TRBV6-2 or TRBV6-3 and TRBJ2-2, with 7 bases matching TRBD1. Germline V gene sequence: CDR1 MNHEY, CDR2 SVGEGT. The CDR3 length is 17 residues. Trimming removed 0 bases from V and 2 bases from J; junction bases left unmatched: 6. CDR3 nucleotide sequence: TGTGCCAGCAGTTACTCGACACAGGGGCCTAACACCGGGGAGCTGTTTTTT. Translated, it gives CASSYSTQGPNTGELFF.

The V and J genes are TRBV11-3 and TRBJ2-7; D gene unclear. Germline CDR1 and CDR2: SGHNT and YENEEA. This CDR3 contains 14 residues. The germline V and J ends were trimmed by 3 bases and 0 bases, with 9 bases remaining between them. The CDR3 sequence is CASSFSGPSYEQYF. The DNA of the CDR3 is TGTGCCAGCAGCTTTTCCGGTCCCTCCTACGAGCAGTACTTC.

V and J are TRBV19 and TRBJ1-3; weak D call: TRBD1 (5 bases). Trimming took 3 bases from V and 2 from J, leaving 8 bases between them. The germline CDR1 and CDR2 sequences are LNHDA and SQIVND (reference sequence). The CDR3 runs 14 residues. The CDR3 sequence: CASSMMGPGNTIYF. CDR3 sequence (DNA): TGTGCCAGTAGTATGATGGGGCCTGGAAACACCATATATTTT.

The rearrangement uses TRBV7-9 and TRBJ1-6; TRBD1 might be the D (5 bases). V lost 3 bases, J lost 10 bases, and 10 bases lay in between. The CDR3 is made up of 13 amino acids. Germline CDR1 SEHNR, CDR2 FQNEAQ (reference sequence). CDR3 in amino acids: CASSLQGRSPLHF. In DNA form, the CDR3 reads TGTGCCAGCAGCTTGCAGGGTCGATCACCCCTCCACTTT.

The gene calls are TRBV7-2 and TRBJ1-3; D is uncertain. The germline CDR1 and CDR2 sequences are SGHTA and FQGNSA. The length of the CDR3 is 17 residues. Trimming pared 5 bases from V and 0 bases from J, leaving 17 bases between. Written as DNA, the CDR3 is TGTGCCAGCAGCACCTTACCGACGGCCGCCTCTGGAAACACCATATATTTT. This codes for CASSTLPTAASGNTIYF.

The J gene is TRBJ1-1, the V gene TRBV18; 9 bases are shared with TRBD1. This CDR3 comprises 14 residues. The V gene end was trimmed by 4 bases and the J gene end by 4 bases; junction bases not matched to a gene: 4. From germline, CDR1 is KGHSH and CDR2 LQKENI. The CDR3: CASSLGTGSTEAFF. The CDR3 nucleotides read TGTGCCAGCTCACTCGGGACAGGGAGCACTGAAGCTTTCTTT.

The V gene is TRBV7-9, the J gene TRBJ1-2; unclear D gene. This CDR3 region has 14 residues. V gave up 2 bases and J gave up 2 bases, with 9 bases separating them. From germline, CDR1 is SEHNR and CDR2 FQNEAQ (reference sequence). The CDR3 DNA is TGTGCCAGCAGCTTACAGGACGGGAACTATGGCTACACCTTC. Translation gives CASSLQDGNYGYTF. Variable domain in full (rest from reference TRBV7-9 and TRBJ1-2): DTGVSQNPRHKITKRGQNVTFRCDPISEHNRLYWYRQTLGQGPEFLTYFQNEAQLEKSRLLSDRFSAERPKGSFSTLEIQRTEQGDSAMYLCASSLQDGNYGYTFGSGTRLTVV.

The chain links TRBV6-2 or TRBV6-3 to TRBJ2-2, with TRBD1 as a possible D gene (6 bases). Germline assignment: CDR1 MNHEY and CDR2 SVGEGT. V lost 4 bases and J lost 6, with 18 bases in between. This CDR3 contains 16 residues. CDR3 sequence reads: CASSFLGGSGAGELFF. CDR3 in DNA: TGTGCCAGCAGTTTCTTGGGCGGATCAGGGGCCGGGGAGCTGTTTTTT.

The chain carries TRBV30 and TRBJ1-5; TRBD1 agrees at 8 bases. V shed 4 bases and J 6 bases; nucleotides not matched to a gene: 5. Looked up from germline, CDR1 is GTSNPN and CDR2 is SVGIG (reference sequence). This CDR3 comprises 13 residues. The CDR3 region has the DNA TGTGCCTGGAACGGACAGGGTGGTCAGCCCCAGCATTTT. It is translated as CAWNGQGGQPQHF.

The chain recombines TRBV19 with TRBJ1-1; D is unclear. The V gene lost 1 base and the J gene lost 8 bases, with 8 bases spanning the gap. Germline V gives CDR1 LNHDA, CDR2 SQIVND (reference sequence). The CDR3 totals 12 residues. The CDR3 reads CASSIGTAEAFF. The CDR3 bases are TGTGCCAGTAGTATAGGTACCGCCGAAGCTTTCTTT.

The chain is built from TRBV5-6 and TRBJ2-2; unclear D gene. This CDR3 has 14 amino acids. Trimming shortened V by 2 bases and J by 9 bases, and 14 bases separated the two germline ends. The germline CDR1 and CDR2 sequences are SGHDT and YYEEEE. The DNA for the CDR3 is TGTGCCAGCAGCTTTAGTTCAGGTCGGTGGGAGCTGTTTTTT. This translates into CASSFSSGRWELFF.

In nucleotides, the CDR3 is TGTGCCAGCAGCGTCCTCTCCCGGACAGGGTACGGCTACACCTTC. Its protein is CASSVLSRTGYGYTF. V and J are TRBV9 and TRBJ1-2; 8 nucleotides match TRBD1. Germline V gives CDR1 SGDLS, CDR2 YYNGEE. CDR3 size: 15 residues. V lost 2 bases, J lost 8 bases, and 11 bases stayed unmatched.

The rearrangement links TRBV4-3 to TRBJ2-1, with TRBD2 matching over 11 bases. CDR1 is LGHNA and CDR2 is YSLEER in the germline V gene. V dropped 3 bases and J dropped 7; count of bases not matched to a gene: 14. The length of the CDR3 is 18 residues. The CDR3 bases are TGCGCCAGCAGCCAGACGAACTTAGCGGGGGGGCTAGGAAATGAGCAGTTCTTC. Translated, it gives CASSQTNLAGGLGNEQFF.

The genes are TRBV4-1 and TRBJ1-2; 10 nucleotides agree with TRBD1. Trimming took 4 bases from V and 11 from J; bases not matched to a gene: 13. This CDR3 is built from 15 residues. CDR1 and CDR2 (germline): MGHRA, YSYEKL. CDR3 nucleotide sequence: TGCGCCAGCAGCCTTCAAGGGGGGACAGGGGACCGGTACACCTTC. Its protein product is CASSLQGGTGDRYTF.

The J gene is TRBJ1-5, the V gene TRBV3-1 (or the pseudogene TRBV3-2); D is perhaps TRBD1 (6 bases). The CDR3 loop spans 16 amino acids. Germline CDR1 LGHDT, CDR2 YNNKEL (reference sequence). V lost 0 bases and J 2 bases, leaving 11 bases between the germline ends. The CDR3 bases are TGTGCCAGCAGCCAAGATGGGGGGGCTGGCAATCAGCCCCAGCATTTT. Translating gives CASSQDGGAGNQPQHF.